The 8 T cell receptor beta chains below were found in one sample sequenced in a study of T cell responses to AZD1222 COVID-19 vaccine. Some clones are missing from TCRdb's copy, which holds only in-frame ones; the method was immunoSEQ multiplex PCR. The repertoire holds about 150,000 clones, over 80% seen once, with about 3% in the top ten. Specimen: peripheral blood, collected on day 0 of MenACWY control vaccination. The receptors come from an adult in good health.

This chain uses TRBV27 with TRBJ1-5; no firm D call. This CDR3 spans 12 amino acids. Trimming took 6 bases from V and 9 from J, leaving 12 bases between them. CDR1 MNHEY and CDR2 SMNVEV come from the germline V gene (reference sequence). The CDR3 DNA follows: TGTGCCAGCAGCCCACCGTTGGGGCCCCAGCATTTT. Encoded protein: CASSPPLGPQHF.

V usage is TRBV7-8 and J usage is TRBJ1-5; D perhaps matches TRBD1 (6 bases). V was pared by 1 base and J by 4 bases, with 17 bases between. Germline assignment: CDR1 SGHVS and CDR2 FQNEAQ. The CDR3 runs 17 residues. This CDR3 reads CASSLGVFGGRNQPQHF. The CDR3 DNA sequence: TGTGCCAGCAGCTTAGGGGTTTTCGGGGGGCGGAATCAGCCCCAGCATTTT. Full variable domain (missing parts from reference TRBV7-8 and TRBJ1-5): GAGVSQSPRYKVAKRGQDVALRCDPISGHVSLFWYQQALGQGPEFLTYFQNEAQLDKSGLPSDRFFAERPEGSVSTLKIQRTQQEDSAVYLCASSLGVFGGRNQPQHFGDGTRLSIL.

The rearrangement uses TRBV28 and TRBJ2-1, with 7 bases lining up with TRBD1. From germline, CDR1 is MDHEN and CDR2 SYDVKM. V shed 5 bases and J 5 bases; nucleotides not matched to a gene: 18. The CDR3 sequence is 18 residues long. The CDR3 is CASSLHRFDRDIHNEQFF. CDR3 nucleotide sequence: TGTGCCAGCAGTCTCCATCGCTTTGACAGGGACATCCACAATGAGCAGTTCTTC.

V gene TRBV28 combines with J gene TRBJ2-6; D gene unclear. Germline-derived CDR1 and CDR2 are MDHEN and SYDVKM. The CDR3 is 15 residues long. V shed 6 bases and J shed 0 bases, with 9 bases lying between them. CDR3 sequence: CASRSRASGANVLTF. For the CDR3, the DNA is TGTGCCAGCAGGTCTAGGGCCTCTGGGGCCAACGTCCTGACTTTC. The full variable domain, in which reference TRBV28 and TRBJ2-6 provide the parts outside the CDR3, is DVKVTQSSRYLVKRTGEKVFLECVQDMDHENMFWYRQDPGLGLRLIYFSYDVKMKEKGDIPEGYSVSREKKERFSLILESASTNQTSMYLCASRSRASGANVLTFGAGSRLTVL.

The gene calls are TRBV3-1 (or the pseudogene TRBV3-2) and TRBJ2-2; D unclear. The CDR3 runs 12 residues. Germline CDR1 and CDR2: LGHDT and YNNKEL (reference sequence). Trimming pared 1 base from V and 6 bases from J, leaving 3 bases between. CDR3 protein: CASSQVAGELFF. CDR3 sequence (DNA): TGTGCCAGCAGCCAAGTCGCCGGGGAGCTGTTTTTT.

The rearrangement joins TRBV9 to TRBJ1-1; D gene ambiguous. This CDR3 spans 15 amino acids. V was shortened by 3 bases and J by 0 bases, with 12 bases between the two germline ends. Germline assignment: CDR1 SGDLS and CDR2 YYNGEE. The CDR3 DNA follows: TGTGCCAGCAGCGGTTCCGGGTCCCTGAACACTGAAGCTTTCTTT. Translation gives CASSGSGSLNTEAFF.

The V call is TRBV12-3 or TRBV12-4, the J call TRBJ1-2, with a tentative D call TRBD1 (6 bases). The V and J ends lost 6 bases and 5 bases respectively, with 10 bases between them. The CDR3 spans 12 residues. The CDR3 reads CASSAGTYGYTF. The CDR3 bases are TGTGCCAGCAGCGCTGGGACATATGGCTACACCTTC.

The chain has TRBV6-1 and TRBJ1-6; no clear D gene. V was trimmed by 1 base and J by 5 bases, leaving 3 bases between them. Germline V lookup: CDR1 MNHNS, CDR2 SASEGT. The CDR3 has 13 amino acids. The CDR3 nucleotides read TGTGCCAGCAGTGAAGTCAATAATTCACCCCTCCACTTT. It is translated as CASSEVNNSPLHF.